A single sample gave rise to the 4 T cell receptor beta chains below, sequenced in a study of shared clonotypes between healthy human individuals. Repertoires were generated with immunoSEQ multiplex PCR, while TCRdb's copy carries only in-frame clones and drops some. The sample has approximately 2,000,000 clones, around 93% seen once. Terminally differentiated effector memory CD45RA+ cells were left out of the naive CD8 fraction, which was CD45RO-negative and positively selected for CCR7. Sequences were obtained from naive CD8+ T cells from PBMCs. The origin of the receptors is a man aged 18 to 29 in good health. Some clones in this sample may be carry-over from other donors' samples.

The genes are TRBV7-2 and TRBJ1-5; 7 bases agree with TRBD1. From germline, CDR1 is SGHTA and CDR2 FQGNSA. The CDR3 is made up of 18 amino acids. With V trimmed by 5 bases and J by 5 bases, 18 bases remained unmatched. DNA of the CDR3: TGTGCCAGCAGCCACCGCGGAACTCCGGACAGGCGGGATCAGCCCCAGCATTTT. Protein product: CASSHRGTPDRRDQPQHF. Using reference TRBV7-2 and TRBJ1-5 for the parts outside the CDR3, the full variable domain is GAGVSQSPSNKVTEKGKDVELRCDPISGHTALYWYRQSLGQGLEFLIYFQGNSAPDKSGLPSDRFSAERTGGSVSTLTIQRTQQEDSAVYLCASSHRGTPDRRDQPQHFGDGTRLSIL.

This clone has only one observation. This chain uses TRBV5-1 with TRBJ2-1; D is undetermined. This CDR3 comprises 16 residues. V was cut by 0 bases and J by 6 bases, with 16 bases left in between. Germline V lookup: CDR1 SGHRS, CDR2 YFSETQ. CDR3 bases: TGCGCCAGCAGCTTGGGTGAGGCACGGCGAGGCAATGAGCAGTTCTTC. Translating gives CASSLGEARRGNEQFF.

The CDR3 region is CASSLAGEWGVGTDQETQYF. In DNA, the CDR3 is TGTGCCAGCAGCTTAGCGGGAGAGTGGGGGGTGGGGACGGACCAAGAGACCCAGTACTTC. V usage is TRBV7-7 and J usage is TRBJ2-5; D is possibly TRBD2 (6 bases). CDR1 is SSHAT, CDR2 FNYEAQ, per germline (reference sequence). The ends were cut back, 0 bases at V and 0 bases at J, with 23 bases in the middle. The CDR3 loop spans 20 amino acids.

The chain recombines TRBV27 with TRBJ2-2; no firm D call. The germline V gene encodes CDR1 MNHEY and CDR2 SMNVEV (reference sequence). The length of the CDR3 is 14 residues. Trimming left V 7 bases short and J 0 bases short, with 9 bases between. This CDR3 is CASIQEANTGELFF. CDR3 DNA sequence: TGTGCCAGCATCCAAGAAGCGAACACCGGGGAGCTGTTTTTT.